The next 30 T cell receptor beta chains were all read from a single sample in a study of cytomegalovirus exposure and HLA in healthy donors. Method: immunoSEQ multiplex PCR; TCRdb's copy keeps in-frame clones and lacks some. The data contain some 180,000 clones, approximately 78% of them singletons. The specimen was PBMCs. The receptors originated from a woman in her twenties or thirties in good health and CMV-seronegative.

The chain has TRBV5-1 and TRBJ2-2; weak D call: TRBD1 (6 bases). The CDR3 runs to 15 residues. The ends were cut back, 5 bases at V and 3 bases at J, with 14 bases in the middle. Germline V gene data show CDR1 as SGHRS and CDR2 as YFSETQ. The CDR3 loop is CASSRQGQDTGELFF. Written as DNA, the CDR3 is TGCGCCAGCAGTCGGCAGGGGCAGGACACCGGGGAGCTGTTTTTT.

J is TRBJ1-4 and V is TRBV5-1, with D possibly being TRBD1 (6 bases). The germline V gene encodes CDR1 SGHRS and CDR2 YFSETQ. V was shortened by 7 bases and J by 0 bases, with 13 bases between the two germline ends. The CDR3 is 15 residues long. The CDR3: CASSQGSSTNEKLFF. The DNA of the CDR3 is TGCGCCAGCTCTCAGGGGTCCTCAACTAATGAAAAACTGTTTTTT.

A single count supports this clone. The chain couples TRBV18 to TRBJ2-5, with a weak D call TRBD1 (5 bases). Deletions cut 3 bases from V and 4 bases from J, with 15 bases between. The CDR3 covers 15 residues. From germline, CDR1 is KGHSH and CDR2 LQKENI. CDR3 nucleotide sequence: TGTGCCAGCTCACCGCGGCAGGGTAGGGGAGAGACCCAGTACTTC. Its protein is CASSPRQGRGETQYF.

The chain employs TRBV6-5 and TRBJ1-1; 7 bases agree with TRBD1. The CDR3 covers 15 residues. J lost 3 bases, V lost 7 bases, and 11 bases had no gene match. CDR1 is MNHEY, CDR2 SVGAGI, per germline. CDR3 sequence: CASNHPRGTDTEAFF. The CDR3 nucleotides are TGTGCCAGCAACCACCCCAGGGGGACGGACACTGAAGCTTTCTTT.

This clone was seen a single time. This chain connects TRBV18 to TRBJ1-6, with a weak D call TRBD1 (6 bases). The V gene lost 0 bases and the J gene lost 7 bases, with 10 bases spanning the gap. Germline V gene lookup returns CDR1 KGHSH and CDR2 LQKENI. The CDR3 has 15 amino acids. Here the CDR3 reads CASSPPGGANSPLHF. The CDR3 DNA reads as TGTGCCAGCTCACCACCGGGGGGGGCGAATTCACCCCTCCACTTT.

The chain recombines TRBV5-1 with TRBJ2-7; a weak D match, TRBD1 (7 bases). This CDR3 has 14 residues. V was clipped by 3 bases and J by 8 bases, with 18 bases between them. Germline loops: CDR1 SGHRS, CDR2 YFSETQ. The CDR3, as DNA: TGCGCCAGCAGCTCGCAGGGGGGTGGGTTCCAGCAGTACTTC. Translating gives CASSSQGGGFQQYF. Based on the CDR3 plus reference TRBV5-1 and TRBJ2-7, the full variable domain is KAGVTQTPRYLIKTRGQQVTLSCSPISGHRSVSWYQQTPGQGLQFLFEYFSETQRNKGNFPGRFSGRQFSNSRSEMNVSTLELGDSALYLCASSSQGGGFQQYFGPGTRLTVT.

This chain connects TRBV5-1 to TRBJ2-5, with D possibly TRBD2 on 6 matching bases. V was cut by 2 bases and J by 2 bases, with 10 bases left in between. The CDR3 length is 14 residues. Germline V lookup: CDR1 SGHRS, CDR2 YFSETQ. The CDR3: CASSFGRGQETQYF. The CDR3 DNA reads TGCGCCAGCAGCTTTGGGCGGGGTCAAGAGACCCAGTACTTC.

CDR3: CASSADRGADTQYF. Here the CDR3 DNA reads TGTGCCAGCAGTGCGGACAGGGGGGCGGATACGCAGTATTTT. The rearrangement joins TRBV6-4 to TRBJ2-3, with 10 bases identical to TRBD1. The CDR3 is 14 residues long. V dropped 4 bases and J dropped 6; count of bases not matched to a gene: 4. The V gene's germline CDR1 is MRHNA and CDR2 SNTAGT.

A few counts support this clone. The chain combines TRBV11-3 with TRBJ1-6; maybe TRBD1 (6 bases). Trimming took 10 bases from V and 6 from J, leaving 13 bases between them. The CDR3 spans 13 residues. Per the germline V gene, CDR1 is SGHNT and CDR2 is YENEEA. The CDR3 here is CATGGAANSPLHF. The CDR3, as DNA: TGTGCCACTGGGGGGGCTGCTAATTCACCCCTCCACTTT.

The CDR3 coding sequence is TGTGCCAGCAGGGGACTACTCTACGAGCAGTACTTC. Its translation is CASRGLLYEQYF. The rearrangement links TRBV6-1 to TRBJ2-7, with TRBD2 matching 7 bases. This CDR3 is built from 12 residues. Germline V gene lookup returns CDR1 MNHNS and CDR2 SASEGT. V was clipped by 6 bases and J by 3 bases; unmatched bases: 2.

The chain uses TRBV30 and TRBJ1-1; 8 nucleotides match TRBD1. The CDR3 is 15 residues long. Germline CDR1 is GTSNPN and CDR2 is SVGIG (reference sequence). J was trimmed by 5 bases and V by 2 bases; bases with no gene match: 10. CDR3 region: CAWSSPDRERTEAFF. The CDR3 DNA follows: TGTGCCTGGAGTTCCCCGGACAGGGAGAGGACTGAAGCTTTCTTT.

This chain joins TRBV18 and TRBJ2-5; D gene ambiguous. Between the trimmed V and J ends, which lost 5 bases and 5 bases, there was a span of 12 bases. The CDR3 sequence is 13 residues long. Germline CDR1 reads KGHSH; CDR2 reads LQKENI. This CDR3 is CASSDSPVETQYF. CDR3 DNA sequence: TGTGCCAGCTCAGATTCTCCGGTGGAGACCCAGTACTTC.

The genes are TRBV7-8 and TRBJ2-4; TRBD1 agrees at 8 bases. The CDR3 totals 17 residues. CDR1 and CDR2 (germline): SGHVS, FQNEAQ. V lost 5 bases, J lost 8 bases, and 17 bases stayed unmatched. Here the CDR3 DNA reads TGTGCCAGCAGCCCATGGACAGGGAAGGTCGAAAAACACATTCAGTACTTC. This encodes CASSPWTGKVEKHIQYF.

The J gene is TRBJ1-2, the V gene TRBV5-1; a weak D match, TRBD1 (6 bases). V lost 0 bases, J lost 2 bases, and 8 bases lay in between. Looked up from germline, CDR1 is SGHRS and CDR2 is YFSETQ. The CDR3 sequence is 14 residues long. The CDR3 sequence: CASSLAGVNYGYTF. CDR3 nucleotide sequence: TGCGCCAGCAGCTTGGCAGGGGTCAACTATGGCTACACCTTC.

The rearrangement links TRBV6-1 to TRBJ1-5, with a tentative D call TRBD1 (6 bases). CDR1 MNHNS and CDR2 SASEGT come from the germline V gene. Trimming left V 3 bases short and J 0 bases short, with 18 bases between. The CDR3 covers 18 residues. The CDR3 nucleotides are TGTGCCAGCAGTGACCCGTTGGGGGCAGGTCCTAGCAATCAGCCCCAGCATTTT. Residues: CASSDPLGAGPSNQPQHF.

The V call is TRBV5-6, the J call TRBJ2-3; 8 bases map to TRBD2. With V trimmed by 4 bases and J by 1 base, 2 bases remained unmatched. Germline CDR1 is SGHDT and CDR2 is YYEEEE. CDR3 length equals 14 residues. The CDR3 sequence is CASSPGLGTDTQYF. The CDR3 region has the DNA TGTGCCAGCAGCCCGGGACTAGGCACAGATACGCAGTATTTT.

Details on this clone: Other nucleotide sequences in the sample specify the same CDR3. V usage is TRBV6-5 and J usage is TRBJ2-4, with no clear D. Germline lookup yields CDR1 MNHEY and CDR2 SVGAGI. V lost 5 bases and J 0 bases, leaving 8 bases between the germline ends. CDR3 length equals 14 residues. CDR3: CASSRGVAKNIQYF. The CDR3 DNA reads as TGTGCCAGCAGTCGCGGAGTAGCCAAAAACATTCAGTACTTC.

This chain uses TRBV11-2 with TRBJ1-1; 7 nucleotides line up with TRBD1. CDR1 is SGHAT and CDR2 is FQNNGV in the germline V gene. V lost 5 bases and J lost 0; bases outside the gene matches: 9. The CDR3 runs 16 residues. The CDR3 sequence: CASSVKQGTMNTEAFF. The CDR3 bases are TGTGCCAGCAGCGTAAAACAGGGGACCATGAACACTGAAGCTTTCTTT.

This chain links TRBV10-3 with TRBJ2-1; 7 bases match TRBD2. This CDR3 is 15 amino acids long. Germline V CDR1 and CDR2: ENHRY, SYGVKD. Trimming removed 6 bases from V and 0 bases from J; junction bases left unmatched: 5. In nucleotides, the CDR3 is TGTGCCATCAGCTGGGGACTAAGCTCCTACAATGAGCAGTTCTTC. Translated, it gives CAISWGLSSYNEQFF.

The chain carries TRBV4-1 and TRBJ2-2; 9 bases match TRBD2. The CDR3 consists of 15 residues. Germline V lookup: CDR1 MGHRA, CDR2 YSYEKL. V lost 1 base and J lost 6; bases outside the gene matches: 3. The CDR3 loop reads CASSQGLAEPGELFF. DNA for the CDR3: TGCGCCAGCAGCCAAGGACTAGCGGAGCCCGGGGAGCTGTTTTTT.

The V and J genes are TRBV18 and TRBJ1-1; maybe TRBD1 (5 bases). Germline lookup yields CDR1 KGHSH and CDR2 LQKENI. Deletions cut 9 bases from V and 1 base from J, with 12 bases between. This CDR3 has 13 residues. CDR3 sequence: CASSNDRNTEAFF. CDR3 bases: TGTGCCAGTTCAAACGACAGGAACACTGAAGCTTTCTTT.

The gene calls are TRBV25-1 and TRBJ2-3; 14 positions match TRBD2. Trimming cost V 3 bases and J 5 bases; bases outside gene matches: 7. CDR1 and CDR2 from the germline V gene are MGHDK and SYGVNS. The CDR3 covers 17 residues. The CDR3 DNA follows: TGTGCCAGCAGTGACCCAGGACTAGCGGGAGGTATAGATACGCAGTATTTT. It codes for CASSDPGLAGGIDTQYF.

The J gene is TRBJ2-7, the V gene TRBV6-6; tentatively, D is TRBD1 (6 bases). Germline CDR1 is MNHNY and CDR2 is SVGAGI (reference sequence). V lost 6 bases, J lost 3 bases, and 15 bases lay in between. This CDR3 has 14 amino acids. The CDR3 reads CASRVRGMVYEQYF. CDR3 nucleotides: TGTGCCAGCAGGGTCAGGGGAATGGTCTACGAGCAGTACTTC.

The chain carries TRBV18 and TRBJ2-7, with 14 bases lining up with TRBD2. This CDR3 region has 16 residues. Unmatched junction bases numbered 5, after V lost 5 bases and J lost 2 bases. Germline V gene lookup returns CDR1 KGHSH and CDR2 LQKENI. This CDR3 is CASSSGTSGSTYEQYF. The CDR3 nucleotides read TGTGCCAGCTCATCCGGGACTAGCGGGAGTACCTACGAGCAGTACTTC.

The chain recombines TRBV7-9 with TRBJ2-3; 12 positions agree with TRBD2. The germline CDR1 and CDR2 sequences are SEHNR and FQNEAQ (reference sequence). There are 15 residues in the CDR3. V was pared by 5 bases and J by 4 bases, with 4 bases of the junction left unmatched. CDR3 nucleotide sequence: TGTGCCAGCAGCCCAACTAGCGGGAGGTCAGATACGCAGTATTTT. This gives the protein CASSPTSGRSDTQYF.

The rearrangement joins TRBV29-1 to TRBJ2-1, with 13 bases aligning to TRBD2. The ends lost 7 bases at V and 7 bases at J; junction bases unmatched: 13. CDR3 length: 16 amino acids. Germline CDR1 SQVTM, CDR2 ANQGSEA. The CDR3 region is CSADQTSGRLLNEQFF. In DNA form, the CDR3 reads TGCAGCGCCGACCAGACTAGCGGGAGGCTTTTAAATGAGCAGTTCTTC.

The rearrangement links TRBV9 to TRBJ1-3, with 10 positions matching TRBD1. Germline V lookup: CDR1 SGDLS, CDR2 YYNGEE. Trimming cost V 4 bases and J 3 bases; bases outside gene matches: 7. The CDR3 spans 16 residues. The CDR3 region has the DNA TGTGCCAGCAGCCCGGGGACAGGGGTGGTTGGAAACACCATATATTTT. Its translation is CASSPGTGVVGNTIYF.

A few counts support this clone. The rearrangement uses TRBV28 and TRBJ2-7; D is unresolved. From germline, CDR1 is MDHEN and CDR2 SYDVKM. This CDR3 contains 12 residues. V lost 4 bases and J 4 bases, leaving 8 bases between the germline ends. The CDR3 DNA sequence: TGTGCCAGCAGTTCCCCCCAATACGAGCAGTACTTC. It yields the protein CASSSPQYEQYF.

The CDR3 sequence: CAIREPLGTGANVLTF. The CDR3 nucleotides are TGTGCCATCCGGGAGCCCCTGGGAACTGGGGCCAACGTCCTGACTTTC. The genes are TRBV28 and TRBJ2-6, with a possible D match to TRBD2 (6 bases). Germline CDR1 reads MDHEN; CDR2 reads SYDVKM. The germline V and J ends were trimmed by 10 bases and 2 bases, with 18 bases remaining between them. The CDR3 is made up of 16 amino acids.

The chain couples TRBV7-6 to TRBJ2-1; D unresolved. Germline CDR1 and CDR2: SGHVS and FNYEAQ. The CDR3 has 14 residues. Deletions cut 4 bases from V and 3 bases from J, with 10 bases between. CDR3 residues: CASSSSVHYNEQFF. DNA of the CDR3: TGTGCCAGCAGCTCGAGCGTTCACTACAATGAGCAGTTCTTC.